The clone carrying this T cell receptor beta chain was observed at least ten times. Via MiXCR, TCRdb re-called the 5' RACE reads, giving one row per CDR3 protein. This sample has roughly 230,000 distinct CDR3 sequences, with roughly 10% found just once. The CDR3 has 15 residues. V shed 8 bases, J shed 0 bases, and the junction held 3 bases outside the gene matches. CDR1 is KGHDR and CDR2 is SFDVKD in the germline V gene. This entry is derived from a study of CD8 T cells in ankylosing spondylitis. Sequencing used blood, either unsorted or a sorted T cell fraction (not recorded which). The gene calls are TRBV24-1 and TRBJ2-2; TRBD2 matches 9 bases. This clonotype was obtained from a male donor with ankylosing spondylitis or in good health (not recorded which). The CDR3 nucleotides read TGTGCCACCAAATCTAGCGGGGCGAACACCGGGGAGCTGTTTTTT. Encoded protein: CATKSSGANTGELFF.